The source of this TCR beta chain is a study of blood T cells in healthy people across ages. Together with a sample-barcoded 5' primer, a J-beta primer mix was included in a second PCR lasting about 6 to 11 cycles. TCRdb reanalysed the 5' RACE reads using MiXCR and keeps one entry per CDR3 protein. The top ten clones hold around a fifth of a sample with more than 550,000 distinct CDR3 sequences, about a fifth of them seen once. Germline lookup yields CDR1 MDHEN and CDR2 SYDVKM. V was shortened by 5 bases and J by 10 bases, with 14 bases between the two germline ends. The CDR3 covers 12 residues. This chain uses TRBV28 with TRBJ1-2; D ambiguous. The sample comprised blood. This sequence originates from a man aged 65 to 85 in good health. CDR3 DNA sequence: TGTGCCAGCAGTCCCCTGACGACAATCTACACCTTC. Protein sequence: CASSPLTTIYTF.